This T cell receptor beta chain stems from a study of tumor-infiltrating lymphocytes in primary liver carcinoma. This clonotype was counted once. Its antigen is still unknown. TCR beta cDNA was prepared out of around 460 ng total RNA by means of a constant-region primer. Investigators got TCR beta libraries out of three nested multiplex PCR rounds, done with slightly modified ARM-PCR. TCRdb itself ran the multiplex PCR reads through MiXCR, one entry per CDR3 protein. The sample consists of approximately 190,000 distinct CDR3 sequences, about 82% of them appearing once. Study findings and constraints: Detection in all five tumor regions applied to only about 7.5-24% of top clones.

Investigators took RNA and DNA out together from 20-30 mg of unsorted bulk tissue. Five discrete regions of every tumor underwent sampling. The sequence derives from a man aged 35-49 years with primary liver carcinoma and hepatitis B virus infection. The sample consisted of tumor tissue from primary liver carcinoma.

The CDR3 loop is CASSYSGTSGRGDEQFF. The CDR3 DNA sequence: TGTGCCAGCAGTTACTCCGGGACCAGCGGGAGAGGGGATGAGCAGTTCTTC. The chain uses TRBV6-5 and TRBJ2-1; 8 bases are shared with TRBD2. The CDR3 consists of 17 residues. From germline, CDR1 is MNHEY and CDR2 SVGAGI. Losses at the gene ends were 0 bases for V and 8 bases for J; bases not matched to a gene: 12.